These 20 T cell receptor beta chains came from one sample sequenced in a study of cytomegalovirus exposure and HLA in healthy donors. Primers included in the PCR were 60 Vbeta and 13 Jbeta primers. The repertoire was sequenced with immunoSEQ multiplex PCR; TCRdb's copy has only in-frame clones and lacks some. The top ten hold about 3.1% of the sample, which has a few hundred thousand clones, approximately 80% seen once. Material: PBMCs. The receptors were gathered from a man under 40 in good health and CMV-seronegative.

This sequence joins TRBV7-9 and TRBJ2-2; weak D call: TRBD2 (5 bases). V gave up 5 bases and J gave up 6 bases, with 13 bases separating them. From germline, CDR1 is SEHNR and CDR2 FQNEAQ (reference sequence). The CDR3 contains 14 residues. CDR3 protein: CASSEAMRAGELFF. The CDR3 DNA reads as TGTGCCAGCAGCGAAGCGATGAGGGCCGGGGAGCTGTTTTTT.

CDR3 in amino acids: CASKLEGPGYGYTF. CDR3 bases: TGTGCCAGCAAATTGGAGGGACCCGGCTATGGCTACACCTTC. The V and J genes are TRBV6-5 and TRBJ1-2; perhaps TRBD1 as D (5 bases). V was shortened by 7 bases and J by 4 bases, with 16 bases between the two germline ends. Germline-derived CDR1 and CDR2 are MNHEY and SVGAGI. The CDR3 spans 14 residues.

The V call is TRBV2, the J call TRBJ1-2, with 8 bases lining up with TRBD1. CDR1 is SNHLY and CDR2 is FYNNEI in the germline V gene. The CDR3 runs 14 residues. The J segment lost 6 bases and the V segment lost 4 bases, leaving 7 bases of the junction unmatched. CDR3 region: CASSGERTGNGYTF. CDR3 DNA sequence: TGTGCCAGCAGTGGGGAAAGGACAGGGAATGGCTACACCTTC.

This clone was seen a few times. CDR3 DNA sequence: TGTGCCGTGATCGAACTTGGGCTAGCGGGGCATGCCCAAGAGACCCAGTACTTC. Protein: CAVIELGLAGHAQETQYF. V usage is TRBV28 and J usage is TRBJ2-5, with 9 positions matching TRBD2. This CDR3 region has 18 residues. CDR1 and CDR2 from the germline V gene are MDHEN and SYDVKM. The V segment lost 11 bases and the J segment 1 base; nucleotides outside the gene matches: 20.

The rearrangement links TRBV4-3 to TRBJ1-3, with 7 bases identical to TRBD1. J was trimmed by 0 bases and V by 3 bases; bases with no gene match: 2. The CDR3 length is 15 residues. Germline V lookup: CDR1 LGHNA, CDR2 YSLEER. DNA for the CDR3: TGCGCCAGCAGCCACGACAGGGACTCTGGAAACACCATATATTTT. Translated: CASSHDRDSGNTIYF.

V usage is TRBV19 and J usage is TRBJ2-5, with D maybe TRBD1 (7 bases). Germline assignment: CDR1 LNHDA and CDR2 SQIVND (reference sequence). The CDR3 has 15 residues. With 3 bases removed from V and 5 bases from J, the gap between germline ends came to 16 bases. Here the CDR3 reads CASSMGQLRGETQYF. The DNA of the CDR3 is TGTGCCAGTAGTATGGGACAGCTTCGGGGGGAGACCCAGTACTTC.

The V and J genes are TRBV2 and TRBJ2-7, with 12 bases identical to TRBD2. CDR3 size: 15 residues. CDR1 is SNHLY, CDR2 FYNNEI, per germline. V gave up 5 bases and J gave up 0 bases; unmatched junction bases: 2. This CDR3 reads CASSRLAGDSYEQYF. The CDR3 DNA reads as TGTGCCAGCAGTAGACTAGCGGGGGACTCCTACGAGCAGTACTTC.

The chain recombines TRBV6-6 with TRBJ2-2; TRBD1 aligns across 8 bases. The CDR3 runs to 16 residues. V lost 6 bases to trimming and J lost 3 bases; unmatched junction nucleotides: 9. Germline V gene data show CDR1 as MNHNY and CDR2 as SVGAGI (reference sequence). The CDR3: CASSFPGGLYTGELFF. The CDR3, as DNA: TGTGCCAGCAGCTTCCCAGGGGGCTTGTACACCGGGGAGCTGTTTTTT.

The V call is TRBV9, the J call TRBJ2-3, with TRBD1 matching over 9 bases. Germline CDR1 reads SGDLS; CDR2 reads YYNGEE. Trimming at V came to 5 bases and at J to 6 bases, leaving 10 bases not matched to a gene. The CDR3 consists of 15 residues. CDR3 region: CASSDRGQGHDTQYF. The CDR3, as DNA: TGTGCCAGCAGTGATCGGGGACAGGGCCACGATACGCAGTATTTT.

The chain recombines TRBV6-6 with TRBJ1-2; TRBD1 is a possible D gene (5 bases). Trimming cost V 2 bases and J 6 bases, with 13 bases left between them. The CDR3 spans 14 residues. CDR1 MNHNY and CDR2 SVGAGI come from the germline V gene (reference sequence). The CDR3: CASSYGAGPDGYTF. The CDR3 DNA follows: TGTGCCAGCAGTTACGGGGCGGGGCCGGATGGCTACACCTTC.

Details on this clone: Mismatch with germline at one junction end may stem from a read error. V usage is TRBV5-1 and J usage is TRBJ2-6, with 7 nucleotides matching TRBD1. Per the germline V gene, CDR1 is SGHRS and CDR2 is YFSETQ. The CDR3 is 16 amino acids. CDR3 nucleotide sequence: TGCGCCAGCAGCTTGCAGGTGTCAGAGGGGGCCAGCGTCCTGACTTTC. It encodes CASSLQVSEGASVLTF.

This clone came up once. V is TRBV7-3 and J is TRBJ1-1; no firm D call. From germline, CDR1 is SGHTA and CDR2 FQGTGA. Trimming stripped 5 bases from V and 4 bases from J, with 14 bases between. The CDR3 spans 14 residues. DNA of the CDR3: TGTGCCAGCAGCCTGGAGGGTCGCGGCACTGAAGCTTTCTTT. This codes for CASSLEGRGTEAFF.

The rearrangement links TRBV4-2 to TRBJ2-2; TRBD2 agrees at 8 bases. Losses at the gene ends were 1 base for V and 3 bases for J; bases not matched to a gene: 13. Germline CDR1 reads LGHNA; CDR2 reads YNFKEQ. The CDR3 has 19 residues. The CDR3 DNA sequence: TGTGCCAGCAGCCAAGTTCCTATTACGGGGGGGCTCGACACCGGGGAGCTGTTTTTT. Translating gives CASSQVPITGGLDTGELFF.

The chain carries TRBV5-6 and TRBJ1-5; possible D gene TRBD1, 5 bases. Germline lookup yields CDR1 SGHDT and CDR2 YYEEEE. The CDR3 runs 14 residues. Trimming removed 4 bases from V and 0 bases from J, with 8 bases in between. CDR3 residues: CASSRRGSNQPQHF. CDR3 nucleotide sequence: TGTGCCAGCAGCCGAAGGGGTAGCAATCAGCCCCAGCATTTT.

The chain carries TRBV4-2 and TRBJ2-1; maybe TRBD2 (6 bases). The CDR3 has 17 residues. Trimming took off 6 bases at V and 0 bases at J, with 18 bases between the two ends. Germline CDR1 LGHNA, CDR2 YNFKEQ. The CDR3: CASSRAGTSSSYNEQFF. CDR3 nucleotide sequence: TGTGCCAGCAGTCGGGCCGGGACTTCGAGCTCCTACAATGAGCAGTTCTTC.

The chain has TRBV2 and TRBJ2-1; the match to TRBD2 covers 16 bases. Unmatched junction bases numbered 5, after V lost 6 bases and J lost 9 bases. The CDR3 length is 15 residues. Germline lookup yields CDR1 SNHLY and CDR2 FYNNEI. CDR3: CASRGTSGGVGEQFF. The CDR3 region has the DNA TGTGCCAGCAGGGGGACTAGCGGGGGGGTGGGTGAGCAGTTCTTC.

The chain combines TRBV4-3 with TRBJ1-3; D is unresolved. This CDR3 comprises 17 residues. Germline CDR1 reads LGHNA; CDR2 reads YSLEER. The V and J ends lost 0 bases and 4 bases respectively, with 16 bases between them. CDR3 DNA sequence: TGCGCCAGCAGCCAAGATATAAGGTCCGGGTACGGAAACACCATATATTTT. It is translated as CASSQDIRSGYGNTIYF.

The chain has TRBV6-5 and TRBJ2-7; D possibly corresponds to TRBD1 (6 bases). Germline loops: CDR1 MNHEY, CDR2 SVGAGI. Trimming took off 2 bases at V and 6 bases at J, with 17 bases between the two ends. The CDR3 loop spans 15 amino acids. CDR3 sequence reads: CASSYAGTTLGEQYF. Written as DNA, the CDR3 is TGTGCCAGCAGTTACGCCGGGACAACTCTGGGCGAGCAGTACTTC.

The chain has TRBV28 and TRBJ2-5; 9 bases are a match to TRBD1. CDR3 length equals 14 residues. V was clipped by 6 bases and J by 1 base; unmatched bases: 3. From germline, CDR1 is MDHEN and CDR2 SYDVKM. As DNA, the CDR3 is TGTGCCAGCAGGGACAGGGGATTCCAAGAGACCCAGTACTTC. Protein sequence: CASRDRGFQETQYF.

The rearrangement links TRBV11-2 to TRBJ2-6; 9 nucleotides agree with TRBD2. CDR3 length: 19 residues. Trimming at V came to 1 base and at J to 0 bases, leaving 7 bases not matched to a gene. CDR1 and CDR2 from the germline V gene are SGHAT and FQNNGV. The CDR3 sequence: CASSLVVAGALSGANVLTF. The CDR3 DNA follows: TGTGCCAGCAGCTTAGTGGTAGCGGGGGCCCTCTCTGGGGCCAACGTCCTGACTTTC. Full variable domain (remainder filled in from reference TRBV11-2 and TRBJ2-6): EAGVAQSPRYKIIEKRQSVAFWCNPISGHATLYWYQQILGQGPKLLIQFQNNGVVDDSQLPKDRFSAERLKGVDSTLKIQPAKLEDSAVYLCASSLVVAGALSGANVLTFGAGSRLTVL.